This is a list of T cell receptor beta chains from one sample in a study of cytomegalovirus exposure and HLA in healthy donors. Only in-frame clones appear in the TCRdb table, and some are missing; sequencing was by immunoSEQ multiplex PCR. The table lists around 52,000 clones, 88% of them singletons. The specimen was PBMCs. These TCRs come from a young woman in good health and CMV-seronegative. The CDR3 runs from the conserved cysteine through the conserved F or W. The D gene is left open where the match is weak. Size is stated for part of the rows, as once, few or many counts, or as a class when the clone is expanded.

V gene: TRBV9; J gene: TRBJ2-7; D gene: TRBD1; clone size: .; CDR3 DNA: TGTGCCAGCAGCGTCGCAGGGCTCAGGGGGGAGCAGTACTTC; CDR3 protein: CASSVAGLRGEQYF
V gene: TRBV9; J gene: TRBJ2-1; D gene: TRBD2; clone size: .; CDR3 DNA: TGTGCCAGCAGCGTAGCTTCTGGACTAGCTTACAATGAGCAGTTCTTC; CDR3 protein: CASSVASGLAYNEQFF
V gene: TRBV6-5; J gene: TRBJ1-2; D gene: TRBD1; clone size: .; CDR3 DNA: TGTGCCAGCAGCAGGACAGGATCAGACTATGGCTACACCTTC; CDR3 protein: CASSRTGSDYGYTF
V gene: TRBV19; J gene: TRBJ2-3; D gene: .; clone size: .; CDR3 DNA: TGTGCCAGTCGCCGGATTGGGGTCGGCGGGGGCTCTAGCACAGATACGCAGTATTTT; CDR3 protein: CASRRIGVGGGSSTDTQYF
V gene: TRBV13; J gene: TRBJ2-7; D gene: .; clone size: .; CDR3 DNA: TGTGCCAGCAGCTCGTCTGGCACAGCCGCCGAGCAGTACTTC; CDR3 protein: CASSSSGTAAEQYF
V gene: TRBV16; J gene: TRBJ1-5; D gene: .; clone size: .; CDR3 DNA: TGTGCCAGCAGCCAGGGACATGGGGGCAATCAGCCCCAGCATTTT; CDR3 protein: CASSQGHGGNQPQHF
V gene: TRBV6-6; J gene: TRBJ2-5; D gene: TRBD2; clone size: .; CDR3 DNA: TGTGCCAGCAGTTACTCGATAGCGGGAAGGCAAGAGACCCAGTACTTC; CDR3 protein: CASSYSIAGRQETQYF
V gene: TRBV28; J gene: TRBJ2-3; D gene: TRBD2; clone size: .; CDR3 DNA: TGTGCCAGCAGTTTAAGAAGACTAGCGGGAGGGCCCTCAGATACGCAGTATTTT; CDR3 protein: CASSLRRLAGGPSDTQYF
V gene: TRBV9; J gene: TRBJ2-1; D gene: TRBD2; clone size: .; CDR3 DNA: TGTGCCAGCGGAGCGAACCTAGCGGGAGAGAAAAATGAGCAGTTCTTC; CDR3 protein: CASGANLAGEKNEQFF
V gene: TRBV10-3; J gene: TRBJ2-5; D gene: TRBD1; clone size: few; CDR3 DNA: TGTGCCATCAGTGAGTCCGCTACAGGGGGCGAGACCCAGTACTTC; CDR3 protein: CAISESATGGETQYF
V gene: TRBV4-1; J gene: TRBJ1-4; D gene: TRBD1; clone size: .; CDR3 DNA: TGCGCCAGCAGCCAAGTAGGACAGGGGGCTGAAAAACTGTTTTTT; CDR3 protein: CASSQVGQGAEKLFF
V gene: TRBV28; J gene: TRBJ1-2; D gene: TRBD1; clone size: .; CDR3 DNA: TGTGCCAGCAGTTTAGCCCGACAGGGGGACTATGGCTACACCTTC; CDR3 protein: CASSLARQGDYGYTF
V gene: TRBV7-6; J gene: TRBJ2-7; D gene: .; clone size: .; CDR3 DNA: TGTGCCAGCAGCTTAAATACGGGATACTCCTACGAGCAGTACTTC; CDR3 protein: CASSLNTGYSYEQYF
V gene: TRBV27; J gene: TRBJ2-2; D gene: TRBD1; clone size: .; CDR3 DNA: TGTGCCAGCAGTTGGGGTTGGGGACAGGGGGTTGGCACCGGGGAGCTGTTTTTT; CDR3 protein: CASSWGWGQGVGTGELFF
V gene: TRBV27; J gene: TRBJ2-1; D gene: TRBD2; clone size: .; CDR3 DNA: TGTGCCAGCAGTTTATCGATCAGCGGGAGGTCTCGGGAGCAGTTCTTC; CDR3 protein: CASSLSISGRSREQFF
V gene: TRBV15; J gene: TRBJ1-1; D gene: .; clone size: few; CDR3 DNA: TGTGCCACCAGCAGAGACAGGCAAGCTTTCTTT; CDR3 protein: CATSRDRQAFF
V gene: TRBV5-1; J gene: TRBJ2-7; D gene: .; clone size: .; CDR3 DNA: TGCGCCAGCAGCTTGGGCGGGCGAACCTACGAGCAGTACTTC; CDR3 protein: CASSLGGRTYEQYF
V gene: TRBV6-5; J gene: TRBJ1-1; D gene: .; clone size: .; CDR3 DNA: TGTGCCAGCAGTTACTCGAGAGGCGCTGAAGCTTTCTTT; CDR3 protein: CASSYSRGAEAFF
V gene: TRBV7-2; J gene: TRBJ2-1; D gene: .; clone size: .; CDR3 DNA: TGTGCCAGCAGTCTAAGATGGGAGCAGTTCTTC; CDR3 protein: CASSLRWEQFF
V gene: TRBV28; J gene: TRBJ1-5; D gene: .; clone size: once; CDR3 DNA: TGTGCCAGCACCCTGGGGGGAGGCGGTCAGCCCCAGCATTTT; CDR3 protein: CASTLGGGGQPQHF
V gene: TRBV2; J gene: TRBJ1-2; D gene: TRBD1; clone size: .; CDR3 DNA: TGTGCCAGCAGTCATCCACCGGGACAGGGATTCTATGGCTACACCTTC; CDR3 protein: CASSHPPGQGFYGYTF
V gene: TRBV28; J gene: TRBJ1-1; D gene: .; clone size: .; CDR3 DNA: TGTGCCAGCACCTTACAGGGCATTCCTAACACTGAAGCTTTCTTT; CDR3 protein: CASTLQGIPNTEAFF
V gene: TRBV2; J gene: TRBJ1-5; D gene: TRBD1; clone size: .; CDR3 DNA: TGTGCCAGTACACCTTGGGACAGTTATAGCAATCAGCCCCAGCATTTT; CDR3 protein: CASTPWDSYSNQPQHF
V gene: TRBV9; J gene: TRBJ2-1; D gene: .; clone size: .; CDR3 DNA: TGTGCCAGCAGCGTAGCTAATCGCGGAACCTACAATGAGCAGTTCTTC; CDR3 protein: CASSVANRGTYNEQFF
V gene: TRBV27; J gene: TRBJ2-7; D gene: .; clone size: .; CDR3 DNA: TGTGCCAGCAAACGAGGCGGCTCACCTTCGACCTACGAGCAGTACTTC; CDR3 protein: CASKRGGSPSTYEQYF
V gene: TRBV4-3; J gene: TRBJ1-1; D gene: .; clone size: .; CDR3 DNA: TGCGCCAGCAGCCAAACGACAGAATTAAACACTGAAGCTTTCTTT; CDR3 protein: CASSQTTELNTEAFF
V gene: TRBV11-2; J gene: TRBJ1-1; D gene: .; clone size: .; CDR3 DNA: TGTGCCAGCAGCTTACCGGGGGTAACTGAAGCTTTCTTT; CDR3 protein: CASSLPGVTEAFF
V gene: TRBV7-9; J gene: TRBJ2-5; D gene: .; clone size: .; CDR3 DNA: TGTGCCAGCAGCTTACGAGTAACGGAGACCCAGTACTTC; CDR3 protein: CASSLRVTETQYF
V gene: TRBV6-5; J gene: TRBJ1-1; D gene: .; clone size: .; CDR3 DNA: TGTGCCAGCCACCGGGAGTTGAACACTGAAGCTTTCTTT; CDR3 protein: CASHRELNTEAFF
V gene: TRBV29-1; J gene: TRBJ2-7; D gene: .; clone size: .; CDR3 DNA: TGCAGCGTTGAAAAAGAGAGCTCCTACGAGCAGTACTTC; CDR3 protein: CSVEKESSYEQYF
V gene: TRBV30; J gene: TRBJ2-5; D gene: .; clone size: .; CDR3 DNA: TGTGCCTGGAGCCTGACAGGAGAGACCCAGTACTTC; CDR3 protein: CAWSLTGETQYF
V gene: TRBV13; J gene: TRBJ2-3; D gene: TRBD2; clone size: .; CDR3 DNA: TGTGCCAGCAGCTTAATAATCGTCCGCGGGAGAGAGACTTCGCGTAGAGATACGCAGTATTTT; CDR3 protein: CASSLIIVRGRETSRRDTQYF
V gene: TRBV19; J gene: TRBJ2-7; D gene: .; clone size: .; CDR3 DNA: TGTGCCACGGTCGGGAGTGGCTACGAGCAGTACTTC; CDR3 protein: CATVGSGYEQYF
V gene: TRBV6-6; J gene: TRBJ2-3; D gene: TRBD2; clone size: .; CDR3 DNA: TGTGCCAGCAGCCCAGCGGGAGGGAGAGATACGCAGTATTTT; CDR3 protein: CASSPAGGRDTQYF
V gene: TRBV28; J gene: TRBJ2-2; D gene: .; clone size: .; CDR3 DNA: TGTGCCAGCAGTCGACCAGGTTTCACCGGGGAGCTGTTTTTT; CDR3 protein: CASSRPGFTGELFF
V gene: TRBV7-9; J gene: TRBJ2-7; D gene: TRBD2; clone size: .; CDR3 DNA: TGTGCCAGCAGCGAAGGACTAGCGGGAGAATGGGGCTACGAGCAGTACTTC; CDR3 protein: CASSEGLAGEWGYEQYF
V gene: TRBV6-5; J gene: TRBJ1-1; D gene: .; clone size: .; CDR3 DNA: TGTGCCAGCAGTTACCCCGGATATGGGAGAGCTTTCTTT; CDR3 protein: CASSYPGYGRAFF
V gene: TRBV28; J gene: TRBJ2-7; D gene: TRBD1; clone size: once; CDR3 DNA: TGTGCCAGCAGTCCCCCCGGGACAGGGTTGGGGTGGCAGTACTTC; CDR3 protein: CASSPPGTGLGWQYF
V gene: TRBV11-1; J gene: TRBJ2-5; D gene: TRBD2; clone size: .; CDR3 DNA: TGTGCCAGCGAAAGCGGGAGGGCCCAAGAGACCCAGTACTTC; CDR3 protein: CASESGRAQETQYF
V gene: TRBV11-3; J gene: TRBJ1-3; D gene: TRBD1; clone size: .; CDR3 DNA: TGCGCCAGCAGCCGAGGACAGGGTGACACCATATATTTT; CDR3 protein: CASSRGQGDTIYF
V gene: TRBV7-2; J gene: TRBJ1-2; D gene: .; clone size: .; CDR3 DNA: TGTGCCAGCAGCCTCAGGGGTCCCTTGGGCTACACCTTC; CDR3 protein: CASSLRGPLGYTF
V gene: TRBV27; J gene: TRBJ2-2; D gene: TRBD2; clone size: .; CDR3 DNA: TGTGCCAGCAGTTTATCGGCTGGCGGGAGATCTAGCACCGGGGAGCTGTTTTTT; CDR3 protein: CASSLSAGGRSSTGELFF
V gene: TRBV15; J gene: TRBJ2-6; D gene: TRBD2; clone size: .; CDR3 DNA: TGTGCCACCAGCAGAGATGGCGGGGGTAGGGCCAACGTCCTGACTTTC; CDR3 protein: CATSRDGGGRANVLTF
V gene: TRBV11-3; J gene: TRBJ2-1; D gene: TRBD2; clone size: .; CDR3 DNA: TGTGCCAGCAGCTTACAGGGACTAGCGGGCAATGAGCAGTTCTTC; CDR3 protein: CASSLQGLAGNEQFF
V gene: TRBV29-1; J gene: TRBJ2-7; D gene: TRBD2; clone size: once; CDR3 DNA: TGCAGCGTTGAGCCTGCCGGAAGCGGGAGGACCTACGAGCAGTACTTC; CDR3 protein: CSVEPAGSGRTYEQYF
V gene: TRBV15; J gene: TRBJ1-4; D gene: .; clone size: .; CDR3 DNA: TGTGCCACCAGCAGAGATTATGCTAATGAAAAACTGTTTTTT; CDR3 protein: CATSRDYANEKLFF
V gene: TRBV19; J gene: TRBJ2-7; D gene: .; clone size: .; CDR3 DNA: TGTGCCAGTAGTATTGAGGGCGAGTACGAGCAGTACTTC; CDR3 protein: CASSIEGEYEQYF
V gene: TRBV11-2; J gene: TRBJ2-3; D gene: .; clone size: .; CDR3 DNA: TGTGCCAGCACGTTAGCGCGCGGACGGTTGGGCACAGATACGCAGTATTTT; CDR3 protein: CASTLARGRLGTDTQYF
V gene: TRBV6-1; J gene: TRBJ1-1; D gene: TRBD1; clone size: .; CDR3 DNA: TGTGCCAGCAGTAAACAGGGGACGAACACTGAAGCTTTCTTT; CDR3 protein: CASSKQGTNTEAFF
V gene: TRBV15; J gene: TRBJ2-1; D gene: TRBD2; clone size: .; CDR3 DNA: TGTGCCACCAAGGGCGGGAGGGAGTCCTACAATGAGCAGTTCTTC; CDR3 protein: CATKGGRESYNEQFF
V gene: TRBV13; J gene: TRBJ2-5; D gene: TRBD2; clone size: .; CDR3 DNA: TGTGCCAGCAGCTTTCTGGCGGGGGGGGGAGAGACCCAGTACTTC; CDR3 protein: CASSFLAGGGETQYF
V gene: TRBV28; J gene: TRBJ2-7; D gene: TRBD2; clone size: .; CDR3 DNA: TGTGCCAGCAGTAAACCGGGACTAGCGGGGGTGTCCTACGAGCAGTACTTC; CDR3 protein: CASSKPGLAGVSYEQYF
V gene: TRBV20-1; J gene: TRBJ2-1; D gene: TRBD2; clone size: .; CDR3 DNA: TGCAGTGCTGGTATAGGGACTAGTCAACTCTTC; CDR3 protein: CSAGIGTSQLF
V gene: TRBV11-3; J gene: TRBJ2-1; D gene: .; clone size: .; CDR3 DNA: TGCGCCAGCAGCTCTACTTCGGGGGGCCATGAGCAGTTCTTC; CDR3 protein: CASSSTSGGHEQFF
V gene: TRBV28; J gene: TRBJ2-5; D gene: .; clone size: .; CDR3 DNA: TGTGCCAGCAGTTCCCCTCTAGCCCTACTAGGTGAGACCCAGTACTTC; CDR3 protein: CASSSPLALLGETQYF